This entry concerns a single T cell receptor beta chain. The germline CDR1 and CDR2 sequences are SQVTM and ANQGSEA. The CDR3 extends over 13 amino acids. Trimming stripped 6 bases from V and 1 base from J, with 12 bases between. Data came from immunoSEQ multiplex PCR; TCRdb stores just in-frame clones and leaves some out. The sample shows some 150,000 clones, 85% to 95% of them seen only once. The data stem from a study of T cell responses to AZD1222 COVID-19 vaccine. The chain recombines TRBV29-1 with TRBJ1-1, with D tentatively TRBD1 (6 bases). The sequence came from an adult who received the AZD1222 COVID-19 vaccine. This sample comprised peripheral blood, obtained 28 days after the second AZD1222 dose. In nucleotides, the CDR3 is TGCAGCGTCAGGACAGCGGGGAACACTGAAGCTTTCTTT. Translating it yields CSVRTAGNTEAFF. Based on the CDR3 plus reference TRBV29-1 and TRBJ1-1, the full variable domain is SAVISQKPSRDICQRGTSLTIQCQVDSQVTMMFWYRQQPGQSLTLIATANQGSEATYESGFVIDKFPISRPNLTFSTLTVSNMSPEDSSIYLCSVRTAGNTEAFFGQGTRLTVV.